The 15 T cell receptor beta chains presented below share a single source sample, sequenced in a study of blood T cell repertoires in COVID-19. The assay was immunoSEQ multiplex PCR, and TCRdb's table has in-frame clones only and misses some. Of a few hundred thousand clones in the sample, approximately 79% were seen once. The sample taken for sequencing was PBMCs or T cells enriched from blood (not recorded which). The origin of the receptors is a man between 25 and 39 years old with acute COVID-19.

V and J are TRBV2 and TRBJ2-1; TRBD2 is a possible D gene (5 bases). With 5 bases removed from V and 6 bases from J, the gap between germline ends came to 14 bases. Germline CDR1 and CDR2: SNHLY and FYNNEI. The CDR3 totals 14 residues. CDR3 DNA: TGTGCCAGCAGTACTCGGGGAAACTTCAATGAGCAGTTCTTC. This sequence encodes CASSTRGNFNEQFF.

The CDR3: CASSIYEGHGTGELFF. Here the CDR3 DNA reads TGTGCCAGTAGTATATATGAGGGACACGGAACCGGGGAGCTGTTTTTT. The V gene is TRBV19, the J gene TRBJ2-2, with D possibly matching TRBD1 (6 bases). The CDR3 runs to 16 residues. Per the germline V gene, CDR1 is LNHDA and CDR2 is SQIVND (reference sequence). The V end was cut by 2 bases, the J end by 5 bases, with 15 bases between.

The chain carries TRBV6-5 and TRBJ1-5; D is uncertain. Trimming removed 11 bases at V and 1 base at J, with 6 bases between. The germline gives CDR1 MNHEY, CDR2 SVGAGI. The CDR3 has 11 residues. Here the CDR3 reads CACRSNQPQHF. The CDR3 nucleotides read TGTGCCTGCCGGAGCAATCAGCCCCAGCATTTT.

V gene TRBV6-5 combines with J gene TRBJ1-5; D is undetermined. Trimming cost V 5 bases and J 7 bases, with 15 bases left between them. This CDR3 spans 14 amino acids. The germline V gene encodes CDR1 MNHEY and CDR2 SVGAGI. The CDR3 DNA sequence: TGTGCCAGCAGTCCTCGGACTGCGCTCCAGCCCCAGCATTTT. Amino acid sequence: CASSPRTALQPQHF.

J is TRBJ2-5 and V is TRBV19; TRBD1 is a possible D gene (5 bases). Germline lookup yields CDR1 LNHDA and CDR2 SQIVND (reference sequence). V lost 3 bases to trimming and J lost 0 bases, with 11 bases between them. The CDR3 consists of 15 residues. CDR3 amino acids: CASSMGRAHQETQYF. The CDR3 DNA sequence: TGTGCCAGTAGTATGGGCAGGGCCCACCAAGAGACCCAGTACTTC.

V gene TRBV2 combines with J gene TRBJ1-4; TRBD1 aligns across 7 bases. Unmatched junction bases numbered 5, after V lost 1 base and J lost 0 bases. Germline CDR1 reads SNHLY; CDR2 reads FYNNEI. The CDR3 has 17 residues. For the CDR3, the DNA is TGTGCCAGCAGTGAAGGGGGCAGGGGGGCAACTAATGAAAAACTGTTTTTT. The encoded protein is CASSEGGRGATNEKLFF. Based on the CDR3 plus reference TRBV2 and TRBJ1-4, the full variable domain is EPEVTQTPSHQVTQMGQEVILRCVPISNHLYFYWYRQILGQKVEFLVSFYNNEISEKSEIFDDQFSVERPDGSNFTLKIRSTKLEDSAMYFCASSEGGRGATNEKLFFGSGTQLSVL.

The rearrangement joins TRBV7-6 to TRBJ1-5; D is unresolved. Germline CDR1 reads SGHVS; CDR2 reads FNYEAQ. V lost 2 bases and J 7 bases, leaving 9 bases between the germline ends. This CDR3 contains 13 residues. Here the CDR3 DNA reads TGTGCCAGCAGCTTAAGTAGTGTACAGCCCCAGCATTTT. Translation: CASSLSSVQPQHF. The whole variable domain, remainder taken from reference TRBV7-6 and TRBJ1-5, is GAGVSQSPRYKVTKRGQDVALRCDPISGHVSLYWYRQALGQGPEFLTYFNYEAQQDKSGLPNDRFSAERPEGSISTLTIQRTEQRDSAMYRCASSLSSVQPQHFGDGTRLSIL.

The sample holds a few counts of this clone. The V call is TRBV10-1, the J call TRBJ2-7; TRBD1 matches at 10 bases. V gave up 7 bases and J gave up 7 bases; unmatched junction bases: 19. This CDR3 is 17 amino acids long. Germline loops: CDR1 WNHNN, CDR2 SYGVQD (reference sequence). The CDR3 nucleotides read TGCGCCAGCACCCGACATTTGGACAGGGGGATGGAGAGGGAGCAGTACGTC. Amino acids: CASTRHLDRGMEREQYV.

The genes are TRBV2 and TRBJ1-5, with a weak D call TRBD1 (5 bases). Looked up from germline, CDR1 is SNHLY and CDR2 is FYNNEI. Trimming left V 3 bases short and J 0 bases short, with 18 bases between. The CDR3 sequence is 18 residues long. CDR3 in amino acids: CASSDRGAGIYSNQPQHF. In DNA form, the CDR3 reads TGTGCCAGCAGTGACCGCGGGGCAGGGATTTATAGCAATCAGCCCCAGCATTTT.

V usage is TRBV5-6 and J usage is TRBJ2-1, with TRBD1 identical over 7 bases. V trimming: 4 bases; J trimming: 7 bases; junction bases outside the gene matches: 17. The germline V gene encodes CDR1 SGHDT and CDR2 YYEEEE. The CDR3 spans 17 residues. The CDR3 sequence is CASSLTLTRIQGNEQFF. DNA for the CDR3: TGTGCCAGCAGCCTGACCCTGACGCGGATACAGGGGAATGAGCAGTTCTTC.

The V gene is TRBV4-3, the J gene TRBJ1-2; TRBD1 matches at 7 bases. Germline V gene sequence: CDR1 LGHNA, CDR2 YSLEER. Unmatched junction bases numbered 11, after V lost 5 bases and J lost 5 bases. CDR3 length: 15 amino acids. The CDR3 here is CASSARDRPFYGYTF. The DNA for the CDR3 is TGCGCCAGCAGCGCCCGGGACAGACCGTTTTATGGCTACACCTTC.

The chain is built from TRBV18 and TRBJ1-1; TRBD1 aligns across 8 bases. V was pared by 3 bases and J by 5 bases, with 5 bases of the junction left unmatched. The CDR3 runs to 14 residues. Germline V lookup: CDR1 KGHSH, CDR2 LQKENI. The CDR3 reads CASSPTGGSTEAFF. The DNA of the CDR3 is TGTGCCAGCTCACCCACAGGGGGAAGTACTGAAGCTTTCTTT.

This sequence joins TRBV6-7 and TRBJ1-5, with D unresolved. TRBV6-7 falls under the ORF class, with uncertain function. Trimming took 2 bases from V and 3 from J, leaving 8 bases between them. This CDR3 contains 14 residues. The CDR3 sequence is CASSYHADNQPQHF. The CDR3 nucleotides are TGTGCCAGCAGTTACCATGCAGACAATCAGCCCCAGCATTTT.

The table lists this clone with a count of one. The CDR3 DNA sequence: TGTGCCAGCAGCCCCTTCCAAACCGGGACAAGAAATGAAAAACTGTTTTTT. Translation: CASSPFQTGTRNEKLFF. The J gene is TRBJ1-4, the V gene TRBV3-1 (or the pseudogene TRBV3-2); possible D gene TRBD1, 6 bases. The CDR3 contains 17 residues. V was pared by 4 bases and J by 5 bases, with 20 bases between. Looked up from germline, CDR1 is LGHDT and CDR2 is YNNKEL (reference sequence).

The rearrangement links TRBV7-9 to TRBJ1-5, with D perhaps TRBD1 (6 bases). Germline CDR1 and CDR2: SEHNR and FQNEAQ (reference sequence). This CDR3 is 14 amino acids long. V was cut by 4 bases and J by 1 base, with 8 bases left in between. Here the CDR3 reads CASSSTGSNQPQHF. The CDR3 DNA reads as TGTGCCAGCAGCTCGACAGGAAGCAATCAGCCCCAGCATTTT.